A single sample gave rise to the 30 T cell receptor beta chains below, sequenced in a study of OX40 agonist ivuxolimab in advanced cancers. The assay was immunoSEQ multiplex PCR, and TCRdb's table has in-frame clones only and misses some. The repertoire holds 40,000 to 45,000 clones, with over 70% as singletons. This specimen consisted of CD4+ or CD8+ T cells sorted from blood, obtained in a trial of the OX40 agonist ivuxolimab. The receptors here all came from an adult with an advanced solid tumor such as melanoma, head and neck, liver or kidney cancer.

The rearrangement uses TRBV27 and TRBJ1-1, with D maybe TRBD1 (5 bases). Germline V gene lookup returns CDR1 MNHEY and CDR2 SMNVEV (reference sequence). This CDR3 region has 14 residues. The V end was cut by 4 bases, the J end by 3 bases, with 12 bases between. The CDR3 protein is CASSWGGGDTEAFF. The CDR3 nucleotides are TGTGCCAGCAGTTGGGGGGGAGGGGACACTGAAGCTTTCTTT.

The chain uses TRBV7-9 and TRBJ1-1; D unresolved. CDR1 is SEHNR, CDR2 FQNEAQ, per germline (reference sequence). This CDR3 comprises 15 residues. The V and J ends lost 6 bases and 1 base respectively, with 15 bases between them. CDR3 sequence: CASSRMWTGNTEAFF. The CDR3 bases are TGTGCCAGCAGTCGGATGTGGACTGGGAACACTGAAGCTTTCTTT.

The genes are TRBV27 and TRBJ2-7, with D tentatively TRBD1 (6 bases). The CDR3 length is 18 residues. The V gene's germline CDR1 is MNHEY and CDR2 SMNVEV (reference sequence). Trimming removed 4 bases at V and 0 bases at J, with 22 bases between. CDR3 sequence reads: CASSSRWYSGTYSYEQYF. CDR3 nucleotides: TGTGCCAGCAGTTCCCGCTGGTATTCCGGGACATACTCCTACGAGCAGTACTTC.

The chain couples TRBV6-5 to TRBJ2-5; 9 nucleotides match TRBD1. After removal of 0 bases from V and 5 bases from J, the junction contained 4 bases not matched to a gene. The length of the CDR3 is 15 residues. Germline values: CDR1 MNHEY, CDR2 SVGAGI. The CDR3: CASSYSETGGETQYF. The CDR3 region has the DNA TGTGCCAGCAGTTACTCGGAGACAGGGGGGGAGACCCAGTACTTC.

The V and J genes are TRBV7-2 and TRBJ1-4, with unresolved D. The CDR3 is 14 residues long. Germline-derived CDR1 and CDR2 are SGHTA and FQGNSA. The ends were cut back, 1 base at V and 7 bases at J, with 10 bases in the middle. The CDR3 sequence is CASSLGTASEKLFF. CDR3 bases: TGTGCCAGCAGCTTAGGCACAGCCTCTGAAAAACTGTTTTTT.

CDR3 protein: CASRLGTAVNTEAFF. The CDR3 bases are TGTGCCAGCAGACTAGGGACAGCCGTGAACACTGAAGCTTTCTTT. The chain links TRBV6-5 to TRBJ1-1; 7 bases line up with TRBD1. The V gene's germline CDR1 is MNHEY and CDR2 SVGAGI. This CDR3 contains 15 residues. The V segment lost 6 bases and the J segment 0 bases; nucleotides outside the gene matches: 7.

This chain links TRBV5-1 with TRBJ2-7; 8 bases are shared with TRBD1. J was trimmed by 5 bases and V by 0 bases; bases with no gene match: 4. In germline, CDR1 is SGHRS, CDR2 YFSETQ. This CDR3 is 14 amino acids long. The CDR3 region is CASSLETGDDEQYF. DNA for the CDR3: TGCGCCAGCAGCTTGGAGACAGGGGACGACGAGCAGTACTTC.

J is TRBJ1-1 and V is TRBV7-3, with D perhaps matching TRBD1 (6 bases). CDR3 length equals 16 residues. Trimming stripped 1 base from V and 2 bases from J, with 14 bases between. From germline, CDR1 is SGHTA and CDR2 FQGTGA. The CDR3 sequence: CASSLSGGTPNTEAFF. CDR3 coding DNA: TGTGCCAGCAGCTTAAGTGGGGGGACACCTAACACTGAAGCTTTCTTT.

The chain carries TRBV5-1 and TRBJ2-7; D is perhaps TRBD1 (6 bases). CDR3 length equals 11 residues. V was trimmed by 7 bases and J by 6 bases, leaving 11 bases between them. The germline gives CDR1 SGHRS, CDR2 YFSETQ. The CDR3 sequence is CASEGRGEQYF. The CDR3 DNA reads TGCGCCAGCGAGGGCAGGGGCGAGCAGTACTTC. Full variable domain (missing parts from reference TRBV5-1 and TRBJ2-7): KAGVTQTPRYLIKTRGQQVTLSCSPISGHRSVSWYQQTPGQGLQFLFEYFSETQRNKGNFPGRFSGRQFSNSRSEMNVSTLELGDSALYLCASEGRGEQYFGPGTRLTVT.

This chain uses TRBV6-6 with TRBJ2-1; the D is unclear. Trimming took off 0 bases at V and 0 bases at J, with 9 bases between the two ends. Germline loops: CDR1 MNHNY, CDR2 SVGAGI (reference sequence). The CDR3 is 16 amino acids. In DNA, the CDR3 is TGTGCCAGCAGTTACTCGCCAGGAAGCTCCTACAATGAGCAGTTCTTC. It yields the protein CASSYSPGSSYNEQFF.

This clone appeared a single time. The genes are TRBV6-6 and TRBJ2-7; 7 bases fit TRBD1. The length of the CDR3 is 14 residues. The germline V gene has CDR1 MNHNY and CDR2 SVGAGI (reference sequence). Trimming at V came to 7 bases and at J to 0 bases, leaving 6 bases not matched to a gene. The CDR3 is CASTETGTSYEQYF. The CDR3 bases are TGTGCCAGCACCGAGACAGGGACCTCCTACGAGCAGTACTTC.

The chain joins TRBV28 to TRBJ2-7; 10 nucleotides match TRBD1. J lost 4 bases, V lost 7 bases, and 7 bases had no gene match. This CDR3 region has 14 residues. Germline CDR1 reads MDHEN; CDR2 reads SYDVKM. CDR3 region: CASTPGQGVYEQYF. For the CDR3, the DNA is TGTGCCAGCACTCCTGGACAGGGGGTTTACGAGCAGTACTTC. Complete variable domain (other parts from reference TRBV28 and TRBJ2-7): DVKVTQSSRYLVKRTGEKVFLECVQDMDHENMFWYRQDPGLGLRLIYFSYDVKMKEKGDIPEGYSVSREKKERFSLILESASTNQTSMYLCASTPGQGVYEQYFGPGTRLTVT.

The genes are TRBV29-1 and TRBJ1-2; TRBD1 aligns across 7 bases. CDR1 is SQVTM and CDR2 is ANQGSEA in the germline V gene. This CDR3 is built from 14 residues. The junction had 12 bases not matched to a gene; V was cut back by 6 bases and J by 5 bases. The CDR3 coding sequence is TGCAGCGTGACGGAGGGGGCCGGAACGTATGGCTACACCTTC. This translates into CSVTEGAGTYGYTF.

The V and J genes are TRBV5-5 and TRBJ1-5; D possibly corresponds to TRBD1 (5 bases). CDR1 SGHKS and CDR2 YYEKEE come from the germline V gene (reference sequence). Trimming shortened V by 3 bases and J by 6 bases, and 19 bases separated the two germline ends. This CDR3 contains 16 residues. The DNA of the CDR3 is TGTGCCAGCAGCTCGGATGGGGGGATACAGAGTCAGCCCCAGCATTTT. Protein: CASSSDGGIQSQPQHF.

This chain uses TRBV11-2 with TRBJ1-5, with 7 bases that match TRBD1. CDR1 SGHAT and CDR2 FQNNGV come from the germline V gene. CDR3 size: 15 residues. Trimming removed 3 bases from V and 5 bases from J; junction bases left unmatched: 7. CDR3 loop: CASSFSGTVDQPQHF. The CDR3 nucleotides are TGTGCCAGCAGCTTCTCCGGGACAGTCGATCAGCCCCAGCATTTT.

The chain combines TRBV7-9 with TRBJ2-3; D gene unclear. The CDR3 runs 14 residues. Trimming left V 1 base short and J 3 bases short, with 8 bases between. Looked up from germline, CDR1 is SEHNR and CDR2 is FQNEAQ (reference sequence). The CDR3 is CASSLVMGTDTQYF. CDR3 nucleotides: TGTGCCAGCAGCTTAGTGATGGGAACAGATACGCAGTATTTT.

J is TRBJ2-1 and V is TRBV19, with D maybe TRBD2 (6 bases). The length of the CDR3 is 16 residues. Germline CDR1 and CDR2: LNHDA and SQIVND (reference sequence). V gave up 3 bases and J gave up 4 bases, with 16 bases separating them. For the CDR3, the DNA is TGTGCCAGTAGTATGAATAGCGGAGGGCGGTACAATGAGCAGTTCTTC. It specifies CASSMNSGGRYNEQFF.

The CDR3 loop is CATSSKQGEGTYEQYF. The CDR3, as DNA: TGTGCCACCAGCAGTAAACAGGGCGAGGGTACCTACGAGCAGTACTTC. The chain has TRBV15 and TRBJ2-7; tentative D call: TRBD1 (6 bases). The CDR3 totals 16 residues. V lost 3 bases and J lost 2, with 17 bases in between. Germline V gives CDR1 LNHNV, CDR2 YYDKDF (reference sequence). Full variable domain (remainder filled in from reference TRBV15 and TRBJ2-7): DAMVIQNPRYQVTQFGKPVTLSCSQTLNHNVMYWYQQKSSQAPKLLFHYYDKDFNNEADTPDNFQSRRPNTSFCFLDIRSPGLGDTAMYLCATSSKQGEGTYEQYFGPGTRLTVT.

This clone has a handful of counts. The chain carries TRBV6-1 and TRBJ2-1, with 7 bases lining up with TRBD2. Germline trimming cut 9 bases from V and 6 bases from J; bases unmatched to any gene: 8. CDR1 and CDR2 (germline): MNHNS, SASEGT. The CDR3 is made up of 13 amino acids. The chain's CDR3 is CASEREVRNEQFF. The CDR3 DNA reads as TGTGCCAGTGAGCGGGAAGTTCGCAATGAGCAGTTCTTC.

The chain joins TRBV7-9 to TRBJ2-3; D unresolved. The CDR3 runs 16 residues. With 2 bases removed from V and 0 bases from J, the gap between germline ends came to 12 bases. Germline CDR1 is SEHNR and CDR2 is FQNEAQ (reference sequence). CDR3 sequence: CASSLPLGASTDTQYF. In nucleotides, the CDR3 is TGTGCCAGCAGCTTACCCCTCGGAGCTAGCACAGATACGCAGTATTTT. Together with reference TRBV7-9 and TRBJ2-3, the CDR3 gives the full variable domain: DTGVSQNPRHKITKRGQNVTFRCDPISEHNRLYWYRQTLGQGPEFLTYFQNEAQLEKSRLLSDRFSAERPKGSFSTLEIQRTEQGDSAMYLCASSLPLGASTDTQYFGPGTRLTVL.

V is TRBV10-2 and J is TRBJ2-3, with 10 bases lining up with TRBD1. The V gene's germline CDR1 is WSHSY and CDR2 SAAADI. Trimming cost V 3 bases and J 4 bases; bases outside gene matches: 4. The CDR3 is 15 amino acids. The CDR3 loop reads CASSDPGTGADTQYF. In nucleotides, the CDR3 is TGCGCCAGCAGTGACCCCGGGACAGGGGCAGATACGCAGTATTTT.

The gene calls are TRBV2 and TRBJ2-7; no reliable D call. CDR3 size: 14 residues. Germline lookup yields CDR1 SNHLY and CDR2 FYNNEI. The V and J ends lost 2 bases and 2 bases respectively, with 10 bases between them. CDR3 in DNA: TGTGCCAGCAGTGAATTGAGAGGACCCTACGAGCAGTACTTC. This translates into CASSELRGPYEQYF.

V is TRBV7-7 and J is TRBJ2-2; D gene ambiguous. The CDR3 is 12 amino acids. Deletions cut 5 bases from V and 7 bases from J, with 8 bases between. CDR1 SSHAT and CDR2 FNYEAQ come from the germline V gene (reference sequence). CDR3 sequence: CASSPDHGELFF. CDR3 sequence (DNA): TGTGCCAGCAGCCCGGACCACGGGGAGCTGTTTTTT.

The rearrangement joins TRBV5-1 to TRBJ2-3, with D hard to call. Per germline, CDR1 SGHRS and CDR2 YFSETQ. There are 15 residues in the CDR3. V lost 0 bases and J 0 bases, leaving 8 bases between the germline ends. The CDR3 DNA reads as TGCGCCAGCAGCTTGGACTTCACTAGCACAGATACGCAGTATTTT. It yields the protein CASSLDFTSTDTQYF.

This chain joins TRBV7-9 and TRBJ2-7; the D gene is possibly TRBD2 (6 bases). CDR3 size: 14 residues. In germline, CDR1 is SEHNR, CDR2 FQNEAQ (reference sequence). V lost 5 bases, J lost 5 bases, and 16 bases lay in between. CDR3 nucleotides: TGTGCCAGCAGCCCCCTAGCGTCGTTCAACGAGCAGTACTTC. This codes for CASSPLASFNEQYF.

V gene TRBV6-4 combines with J gene TRBJ2-1, with 7 bases that match TRBD2. CDR3 length: 15 amino acids. Germline V gives CDR1 MRHNA, CDR2 SNTAGT. V lost 5 bases, J lost 4 bases, and 8 bases stayed unmatched. The CDR3 is CASSPTSSHYNEQFF. CDR3 DNA: TGTGCCAGCAGTCCGACTAGCTCGCATTACAATGAGCAGTTCTTC.

The CDR3: CASSPTRTDKWQYF. The DNA for the CDR3 is TGTGCCAGCAGCCCCACTCGGACGGACAAGTGGCAGTACTTC. The chain has TRBV6-5 and TRBJ2-7, with a possible D match to TRBD1 (5 bases). The CDR3 extends over 14 amino acids. Germline CDR1 and CDR2: MNHEY and SVGAGI. Trimming took off 6 bases at V and 9 bases at J, with 21 bases between the two ends.

V is TRBV11-2 and J is TRBJ2-1, with D possibly matching TRBD1 (6 bases). V dropped 5 bases and J dropped 4 bases, with 12 bases sitting between them. The CDR3 extends over 14 amino acids. CDR1 is SGHAT and CDR2 is FQNNGV in the germline V gene. CDR3 residues: CASSPPGQYNEQFF. CDR3 bases: TGTGCCAGCAGCCCCCCCGGACAGTACAATGAGCAGTTCTTC.

The CDR3 here is CASSVGQGTGELFF. In nucleotides, the CDR3 is TGTGCCAGCAGCGTCGGACAGGGGACCGGGGAGCTGTTTTTT. The chain couples TRBV9 to TRBJ2-2, with TRBD1 identical over 9 bases. Germline CDR1 and CDR2: SGDLS and YYNGEE. The ends lost 2 bases at V and 5 bases at J; junction bases unmatched: 1. This CDR3 has 14 residues.

This clone has only one observation. The V gene is TRBV23-1, the J gene TRBJ2-7, with D possibly being TRBD2 (6 bases). TRBV23-1 is designated an ORF whose function remains uncertain. The CDR3 consists of 16 residues. Trimming pared 4 bases from V and 7 bases from J, leaving 23 bases between. In nucleotides, the CDR3 is TGCGCCAGCAGTCGGTATCCCGGGAGACAGCCGGAGGAGCAGTACTTC. Translated, it gives CASSRYPGRQPEEQYF.